This TCR beta chain is drawn from a study of blood T cell repertoires in COVID-19 (dated by TCRdb to the early 2020s). Looking at the study overall: Samples covering the acute and convalescent phases of COVID-19 were provided by collaborators in the United States, Italy and Spain. The material from the prospective study consisted of cDNA or gDNA derived from T cells, B-cell-depleted T cells, or PBMCs. Deeply sampled blood TCRbeta repertoires from subjects exposed to, actively infected with, or recovered from COVID-19 were included in the dataset. The repertoires were made available in a free public database intended to serve as a resource for research on the immune response to SARS-CoV-2. Samples came from the ongoing ImmuneRACE study (first 160 participants) plus 1,254 subjects from 6 global collaborators. Nearly every sample came with metadata listing a de-identified subject ID, COVID-19 status, age in years and sex. HLA class I and class II types, where available, came from metadata supplied by the sample provider rather than from assay-based typing. The full study reports these points: The quantity of clinical and demographic metadata differed by source and by participant and was supplied without curation.

One collaborating source in Seattle enrolled patients while the patients were actively infected and followed the patients over time throughout the course of disease. The collaborating institutions used their own protocols to collect whole blood in K2EDTA tubes. For TCRbeta analysis, collaborators shipped samples as frozen whole blood, isolated PBMCs, or DNA extracted from either of those sample types. TCRbeta CDR3 regions were amplified from genomic DNA using the immunoSEQ Assay, a bias-controlled multiplex PCR. Processing in the source paper ran as follows. Within the assay, amplification of reference gene primers was used to estimate how many nucleated cells each sample contained. To quantify the absolute abundance of each unique TCRbeta CDR3 rearrangement, sequence reads were collapsed and filtered. For each sample, productive Simpson clonality was calculated as the square root of Simpson's diversity index over productive rearrangements. TCRdb retrieved this table from immuneACCESS and kept in-frame rearrangements only. Not all clones are present; in checked studies, unresolved V genes account for under half, and no reason is known for the remainder. For V, J and clone size, that table is used; D and trimming come from the DNA. This sample lists about 200,000 clones; around four fifths were detected once. 0.95% of the sample is held by the ten biggest clonotypes.

For this clone: Its antigen is not yet known. The sample holds no much larger clone one base away, and base qualities are not on file.

The clonotype comes from a man aged 55 to 70 with COVID-19, enrolled during active disease. Material: peripheral blood.

This receptor carries the CDR3 CASSRRTGAISGTEAFF. The bases read TGTGCCAGTAGTAGAAGGACAGGGGCAATCTCGGGCACTGAAGCTTTCTTT. The chain is made from TRBV19 and TRBJ1-1, with TRBD1 identical over 9 junction bases. There are 17 amino acids in the CDR3, from cysteine to phenylalanine inclusive. This entry keeps only the CDR3 DNA: 51 bases, framed from base 1. The V end gives up 4 bases and the J end 4 bases, leaving 13 bases in the junction not matched to a gene. The germline V gene (reference sequence) specifies LNHDA as CDR1 and SQIVND as CDR2.